The rows below give T cell receptor beta chains drawn from one sample of a study of blood T cells in healthy people across ages. One entry per CDR3 protein results from TCRdb running MiXCR on the 5' RACE reads. The sample includes 700,000 to 850,000 distinct CDR3 sequences, 53% seen only once; the top ten take 41%. The sample comprised blood. The receptor set was obtained from a man older than 75 in good health. Each CDR3 is given with its conserved first and last residue. A D gene is named only where the DNA matches it firmly. Size values are once, few and many counts, or a class for expanded clones, and some rows have none.

J gene: TRBJ1-6
clone size: -
V gene: TRBV5-1
D gene: TRBD1
CDR3 protein: CASSSGDRGNSPLHF
CDR3 DNA: TGCGCCAGCAGCTCGGGGGACAGGGGTAATTCACCCCTCCACTTT

J gene: TRBJ2-7
clone size: -
V gene: TRBV20-1
D gene: -
CDR3 protein: CSALTSSYEQYF
CDR3 DNA: TGCAGTGCTTTGACCAGCTCCTACGAGCAGTACTTC

J gene: TRBJ2-5
clone size: -
V gene: TRBV10-1
D gene: -
CDR3 protein: CASSESIPRETQYF
CDR3 DNA: TGCGCCAGCAGTGAGTCTATTCCACGGGAGACCCAGTACTTC

J gene: TRBJ2-1
clone size: -
V gene: TRBV6-6
D gene: -
CDR3 protein: CASSYRTDSNEQFF
CDR3 DNA: TGTGCCAGCAGTTACAGAACGGACAGCAATGAGCAGTTCTTC

J gene: TRBJ2-4
clone size: -
V gene: TRBV6-2/TRBV6-3
D gene: TRBD2
CDR3 protein: CASSRGGTSGTYGQYF
CDR3 DNA: TGTGCCAGCAGTCGAGGGGGTACTAGCGGAACCTACGGGCAGTACTTC

J gene: TRBJ1-2
clone size: -
V gene: TRBV11-2
D gene: TRBD1
CDR3 protein: CASSPQTGSYGYTF
CDR3 DNA: TGTGCCAGCAGCCCCCAGACAGGGTCCTATGGCTACACCTTC

J gene: TRBJ1-1
clone size: once
V gene: TRBV9
D gene: TRBD1
CDR3 protein: CASSETGQGRTEAFF
CDR3 DNA: TGTGCCAGCAGCGAGACCGGACAGGGGAGAACTGAAGCTTTCTTT

J gene: TRBJ2-1
clone size: -
V gene: TRBV24-1
D gene: -
CDR3 protein: CATSDPGRRTGWENEQFF
CDR3 DNA: TGTGCCACCAGTGATCCGGGGCGGAGGACCGGCTGGGAGAATGAGCAGTTCTTC

J gene: TRBJ2-7
clone size: -
V gene: TRBV6-5
D gene: -
CDR3 protein: CASSPQVSSYEQYF
CDR3 DNA: TGTGCCAGCAGTCCACAGGTGAGCTCCTACGAGCAGTACTTC

J gene: TRBJ2-7
clone size: -
V gene: TRBV28
D gene: TRBD2
CDR3 protein: CASSSLTGLAGYEQYF
CDR3 DNA: TGTGCCAGCAGTTCACTGACGGGACTAGCGGGCTACGAGCAGTACTTC

J gene: TRBJ2-1
clone size: -
V gene: TRBV7-3
D gene: TRBD2
CDR3 protein: CASSLDLSGRGDEQFF
CDR3 DNA: TGTGCCAGCAGCTTGGACCTTAGCGGGAGGGGGGATGAGCAGTTCTTC

J gene: TRBJ1-4
clone size: few
V gene: TRBV27
D gene: -
CDR3 protein: CASSPAGLNEKLFF
CDR3 DNA: TGTGCCAGCAGTCCAGCCGGCCTTAATGAAAAACTGTTTTTT

J gene: TRBJ1-2
clone size: once
V gene: TRBV6-5
D gene: -
CDR3 protein: CASSSPGDANYGYTF
CDR3 DNA: TGTGCCAGCAGTTCCCCGGGGGACGCTAACTATGGCTACACCTTC

J gene: TRBJ1-4
clone size: -
V gene: TRBV5-1
D gene: TRBD1
CDR3 protein: CASSLGPGQFNEKLFF
CDR3 DNA: TGCGCCAGCAGCTTAGGACCGGGACAGTTTAATGAAAAACTGTTTTTT

J gene: TRBJ2-7
clone size: -
V gene: TRBV12-3/TRBV12-4
D gene: TRBD1
CDR3 protein: CASSFGDREYEQYF
CDR3 DNA: TGTGCCAGCAGTTTTGGGGACAGGGAGTACGAGCAGTACTTC

J gene: TRBJ2-5
clone size: -
V gene: TRBV5-1
D gene: -
CDR3 protein: CASSLRTRKTQYF
CDR3 DNA: TGTGCCAGCAGCTTGAGGACAAGAAAGACCCAGTACTTC

J gene: TRBJ2-5
clone size: few
V gene: TRBV6-1
D gene: -
CDR3 protein: CASSEAGETQYF
CDR3 DNA: TGTGCCAGCAGTGAAGCGGGGGAGACCCAGTACTTC

J gene: TRBJ1-5
clone size: -
V gene: TRBV6-2/TRBV6-3
D gene: TRBD1
CDR3 protein: CASSYSLGQGGGNQPQHF
CDR3 DNA: TGTGCCAGCAGTTACAGTCTCGGACAGGGCGGGGGCAATCAGCCCCAGCATTTT

J gene: TRBJ2-7
clone size: few
V gene: TRBV6-5
D gene: -
CDR3 protein: CASSYSINMRSYEQYF
CDR3 DNA: TGTGCCAGCAGTTACTCGATTAATATGAGGAGCTACGAGCAGTACTTC

J gene: TRBJ2-3
clone size: few
V gene: TRBV27
D gene: TRBD2
CDR3 protein: CASSFLASGRDTQYF
CDR3 DNA: TGTGCCAGCTCCTTTTTGGCTAGCGGGCGAGATACGCAGTATTTT

J gene: TRBJ2-1
clone size: -
V gene: TRBV20-1
D gene: -
CDR3 protein: CSASNPNYSCNEQFF
CDR3 DNA: TGCAGTGCTAGTAATCCAAACTACTCCTGCAATGAGCAGTTCTTC

J gene: TRBJ1-1
clone size: -
V gene: TRBV10-3
D gene: -
CDR3 protein: CAIRSGQGTEAFF
CDR3 DNA: TGTGCCATCAGATCGGGCCAAGGGACTGAAGCTTTCTTT

J gene: TRBJ1-1
clone size: -
V gene: TRBV7-9
D gene: TRBD1
CDR3 protein: CASSRGQGKAFF
CDR3 DNA: TGTGCCAGCAGTCGTGGACAGGGCAAAGCTTTCTTT

J gene: TRBJ1-4
clone size: -
V gene: TRBV7-9
D gene: -
CDR3 protein: CASSASEKLFF
CDR3 DNA: TGTGCCAGCAGCGCGAGCGAAAAACTGTTTTTT

J gene: TRBJ1-2
clone size: -
V gene: TRBV20-1
D gene: -
CDR3 protein: CSARDHGAVYGYTF
CDR3 DNA: TGCAGTGCTAGAGATCATGGGGCGGTCTATGGCTACACCTTC

J gene: TRBJ2-5
clone size: few
V gene: TRBV28
D gene: -
CDR3 protein: CASRESRIQETQYF
CDR3 DNA: TGTGCCAGCAGAGAGAGCAGGATCCAAGAGACCCAGTACTTC

J gene: TRBJ2-3
clone size: -
V gene: TRBV12-3/TRBV12-4
D gene: TRBD2
CDR3 protein: CASSRAGGPDTQYF
CDR3 DNA: TGTGCCAGCAGTAGGGCGGGGGGGCCAGATACGCAGTATTTT

J gene: TRBJ2-3
clone size: -
V gene: TRBV7-2
D gene: -
CDR3 protein: CARSLRHPGPLTDTQYF
CDR3 DNA: TGTGCCAGAAGCTTGAGACACCCGGGACCGTTAACAGATACGCAGTATTTT

J gene: TRBJ2-1
clone size: -
V gene: TRBV20-1
D gene: TRBD2
CDR3 protein: CSTTSGAYNEQFF
CDR3 DNA: TGCAGCACCACTAGCGGAGCCTACAATGAGCAGTTCTTC

J gene: TRBJ2-7
clone size: -
V gene: TRBV27
D gene: -
CDR3 protein: CASSLTGIHEQYF
CDR3 DNA: TGTGCCAGCAGTCTAACAGGGATCCACGAGCAGTACTTC

J gene: TRBJ2-7
clone size: few
V gene: TRBV28
D gene: -
CDR3 protein: CASSFSNAGLSYEQYF
CDR3 DNA: TGTGCCAGCAGTTTCTCTAATGCTGGGCTCTCCTACGAGCAGTACTTC

J gene: TRBJ2-5
clone size: -
V gene: TRBV7-2
D gene: -
CDR3 protein: CASSHVGRGVQTQYF
CDR3 DNA: TGTGCCAGCAGCCATGTGGGGCGGGGCGTCCAGACCCAGTACTTC

J gene: TRBJ2-1
clone size: -
V gene: TRBV9
D gene: -
CDR3 protein: CASSVELLSSYNEQFF
CDR3 DNA: TGTGCCAGCAGCGTAGAATTACTGAGCTCCTACAATGAGCAGTTCTTC

J gene: TRBJ1-5
clone size: -
V gene: TRBV10-3
D gene: -
CDR3 protein: CAISEAGGDNQPQHF
CDR3 DNA: TGTGCCATCAGTGAAGCCGGGGGCGACAATCAGCCCCAGCATTTT

J gene: TRBJ2-3
clone size: -
V gene: TRBV12-3/TRBV12-4
D gene: -
CDR3 protein: CASSLIGGSPRYAYF
CDR3 DNA: TGTGCCAGCAGTTTAATTGGGGGCTCACCCAGATACGCGTATTTT

J gene: TRBJ1-5
clone size: -
V gene: TRBV7-2
D gene: -
CDR3 protein: CASSSPGRNQPQHF
CDR3 DNA: TGTGCCAGCAGCTCCCCCGGGCGCAATCAGCCCCAGCATTTT

J gene: TRBJ2-1
clone size: once
V gene: TRBV28
D gene: TRBD1
CDR3 protein: CASSETGGPIGDNEQFF
CDR3 DNA: TGTGCCAGCAGCGAGACAGGGGGCCCCATCGGGGACAATGAGCAGTTCTTC

J gene: TRBJ1-2
clone size: -
V gene: TRBV5-1
D gene: -
CDR3 protein: CASSNDMAENYGYTF
CDR3 DNA: TGCGCCAGCAGTAACGATATGGCGGAAAACTATGGCTACACCTTC

J gene: TRBJ2-7
clone size: -
V gene: TRBV7-9
D gene: TRBD1
CDR3 protein: CASSLAQTGGRAEQYF
CDR3 DNA: TGTGCCAGCAGCTTAGCCCAAACAGGGGGTCGAGCCGAGCAGTACTTC

J gene: TRBJ2-7
clone size: -
V gene: TRBV14
D gene: TRBD1
CDR3 protein: CASSGQGSSYEQYF
CDR3 DNA: TGTGCCAGCAGCGGACAGGGGAGCTCCTACGAGCAGTACTTC

J gene: TRBJ2-1
clone size: few
V gene: TRBV4-1
D gene: -
CDR3 protein: CASSQPGRSDEQFF
CDR3 DNA: TGCGCCAGCAGCCAGCCGGGGAGAAGCGATGAGCAGTTCTTC

J gene: TRBJ1-2
clone size: -
V gene: TRBV5-8
D gene: -
CDR3 protein: CASSRSGTLYGYTF
CDR3 DNA: TGTGCCAGCAGCCGGTCCGGGACATTATATGGCTACACCTTC

J gene: TRBJ1-4
clone size: -
V gene: TRBV28
D gene: -
CDR3 protein: CASSRSEGMNEKLFF
CDR3 DNA: TGTGCCAGCAGCCGGTCGGAGGGGATGAATGAAAAACTGTTTTTT

J gene: TRBJ2-7
clone size: -
V gene: TRBV27
D gene: -
CDR3 protein: CASSFAGLLPNEQYF
CDR3 DNA: TGTGCCAGCAGTTTCGCGGGACTCCTTCCCAACGAGCAGTACTTC

J gene: TRBJ2-7
clone size: -
V gene: TRBV6-5
D gene: -
CDR3 protein: CASSPRTGLYEQYF
CDR3 DNA: TGTGCCAGCAGTCCTCGGACTGGTCTTTACGAGCAGTACTTC

J gene: TRBJ2-6
clone size: few
V gene: TRBV25-1
D gene: -
CDR3 protein: CASSDRGYGANVLTF
CDR3 DNA: TGTGCCAGCAGTGACAGGGGCTATGGGGCCAACGTCCTGACTTTC

J gene: TRBJ2-7
clone size: -
V gene: TRBV7-9
D gene: TRBD2
CDR3 protein: CASSFGGRHYEQYF
CDR3 DNA: TGTGCCAGCAGCTTCGGCGGGAGGCACTACGAGCAGTACTTC

J gene: TRBJ2-5
clone size: few
V gene: TRBV6-1
D gene: -
CDR3 protein: CASSGTSPRETQYF
CDR3 DNA: TGTGCCAGCAGTGGGACAAGCCCGAGGGAGACCCAGTACTTC